This TCR beta chain was captured in a study of T cells expressing NK-cell markers. Study-level information: Repertoire data for TCR beta were derived from sorted T cells (CD3+CD56+NKG2C+, CD3+CD56+NKG2C- and CD3+CD56-NKG2C+).

Points on this clonotype: What it recognizes is unknown.

Study-wide points: In a group of five to seven donors, dominant NKG2C+ clonotypes represented 1.0-7.0% of CD8+ T cells. Nothing established the HCMV specificity of expanded NKG2C+ T cell clones.

For TCR beta, cDNA was produced by 5'RACE template switching with UMIs. Reanalyzing the 5' RACE reads, TCRdb keeps one entry per CDR3 protein, without DNA. The ten most abundant clones cover over 1.1% of a sample with about 460,000 distinct CDR3 sequences. Sequencing was carried out using blood T cells: a sorted CD56 or NKG2C T cell subset, CD4+ or CD8+ T cells, or bulk PBMC T cells (not recorded which). This TCR derives from a woman aged 50 to 60 in good health.

The CDR3 sequence is CASSFSGTEQFF. The chain combines TRBV11-3 with TRBJ2-1; TCRdb indicates TRBD2, and absent DNA this call remains unverified. The CDR3 extends over 12 amino acids. Germline V gene data show CDR1 as SGHNT and CDR2 as YENEEA.